The present T cell receptor beta chain was sequenced within a study of blood T cell repertoires in COVID-19 (dated by TCRdb to 2020 to 2022). With regard to the full study: Collaborator samples came from the United States, Italy and Spain and covered acute and convalescent phases of COVID-19. The sample metadata nearly always contained a de-identified subject ID, COVID-19 status, age in years and sex. Where HLA class I and class II types were available, the types were taken from metadata supplied by the sample provider, not from assay-based typing. The prospective study material was composed of cDNA or gDNA derived from T cells, B-cell-depleted T cells, or PBMCs. The repertoires were made available in a free public database intended to serve as a resource for research on the immune response to SARS-CoV-2. Samples were obtained from the ongoing ImmuneRACE study (first 160 participants) and from 950 to 1,500 subjects provided by 6 global collaborators. The dataset comprised deeply sampled blood TCRbeta repertoires from subjects exposed to, actively infected with, or recovered from COVID-19.

Each collaborating institution followed its own protocols to collect whole blood in K2EDTA tubes. For TCRbeta analysis, collaborator samples were shipped as frozen whole blood, as isolated PBMCs, or as DNA extracted from either sample type. TCRbeta CDR3 regions were amplified from genomic DNA by means of the immunoSEQ Assay, a bias-controlled multiplex PCR. The source study handled its data this way. Nucleated cell counts per sample were estimated from amplification of reference gene primers within the assay. To quantify the absolute abundance of each unique TCRbeta CDR3 rearrangement, sequence reads were collapsed and filtered. For each sample, productive Simpson clonality was calculated as the square root of Simpson's diversity index over productive rearrangements. Imported from immuneACCESS, the table was reduced by TCRdb to in-frame sequences with V and J called. These copies leave out some clones; in studies compared against another copy, an unresolved V gene accounts for under half, and the cause of the remainder is not known. The V and J calls and clone size were taken over from that table, and D and trimming were inferred from the DNA. This sample comprises around 150,000 clones, approximately 80% of them detected only once. Jointly, the top ten make up approximately 9% of the sample.

About this clone itself: Its antigen is still unknown. The sample holds no much larger clone one base away, and base qualities are not on file.

In the germline V gene, CDR1 corresponds to SQVTM and CDR2 to ANQGSEA. Reading from cysteine to phenylalanine, the CDR3 counts 14 amino acids. The read is trimmed to its CDR3 DNA, 42 bases read in frame from base 1. Findings and caveats that apply to the study as a whole: How much clinical and demographic metadata was included differed by source and by participant, and the metadata was provided uncurated.

The source material was peripheral blood. The chain is assembled from TRBV29-1 and TRBJ2-3; 10 bases in between match TRBD2. The sequence derives from a woman aged 80 or over in a cohort sampled during active or convalescent COVID-19. The CDR3 protein: CRPTGTSGTDTQYF. The nucleotide sequence is given as TGCAGACCAACCGGGACTAGCGGCACAGATACGCAGTATTTT.